These 9 T cell receptor beta chains originate from one sample sequenced in a study of shared clonotypes between healthy human individuals. Naive CD8 cells were CD45RO-negative, positively selected for CCR7, excluding terminally differentiated effector memory CD45RA+ cells. The assay was immunoSEQ multiplex PCR, and TCRdb's table has in-frame clones only and misses some. The sample holds hundreds of thousands of clones, around 96% seen once. The sample taken for sequencing was naive CD8+ T cells sorted from blood. Source of these receptors: a woman aged 30 to 39 in good health.

V gene TRBV9 combines with J gene TRBJ1-1; D might be TRBD1 (5 bases). The germline V and J ends were trimmed by 3 bases and 10 bases, with 19 bases remaining between them. The CDR3 has 14 amino acids. Germline V gene data show CDR1 as SGDLS and CDR2 as YYNGEE. Here the CDR3 DNA reads TGTGCCAGCAGCGGTGGGGGGGAGAGGTCTGGAGCTTTCTTT. This gives the protein CASSGGGERSGAFF.

The gene calls are TRBV29-1 and TRBJ1-2, with TRBD1 identical over 8 bases. Unmatched junction bases numbered 8, after V lost 1 base and J lost 4 bases. CDR1 is SQVTM, CDR2 ANQGSEA, per germline. The CDR3 totals 15 residues. CDR3 sequence: CSVEVGTGGGYGYTF. The DNA for the CDR3 is TGCAGCGTTGAAGTCGGGACAGGTGGGGGCTATGGCTACACCTTC.

J is TRBJ2-1 and V is TRBV2; no clear D gene. The CDR3 consists of 16 residues. Trimming pared 3 bases from V and 10 bases from J, leaving 22 bases between. The germline V gene has CDR1 SNHLY and CDR2 FYNNEI. The CDR3 loop reads CASSEQSAWVVEEQFF. The CDR3 DNA reads as TGTGCCAGCAGTGAGCAGTCGGCCTGGGTAGTGGAGGAGCAGTTCTTC.

The chain employs TRBV7-6 and TRBJ1-5, with D perhaps TRBD1 (5 bases). The germline gives CDR1 SGHVS, CDR2 FNYEAQ. Trimming stripped 2 bases from V and 1 base from J, with 18 bases between. This CDR3 is 18 amino acids long. The CDR3 is CASSLYRRGPLSNQPQHF. The CDR3 region has the DNA TGTGCCAGCAGCTTATATCGGCGGGGACCTTTAAGCAATCAGCCCCAGCATTTT. The full variable domain, with the rest looked up from reference TRBV7-6 and TRBJ1-5, is GAGVSQSPRYKVTKRGQDVALRCDPISGHVSLYWYRQALGQGPEFLTYFNYEAQQDKSGLPNDRFSAERPEGSISTLTIQRTEQRDSAMYRCASSLYRRGPLSNQPQHFGDGTRLSIL.

The DNA of the CDR3 is TGTGCCAGCAGCCCAACCGGGACAGGGCTGAACGAGCAGTACTTC. Amino acid sequence: CASSPTGTGLNEQYF. The gene calls are TRBV5-4 and TRBJ2-7, with 9 bases matching TRBD1. Losses at the gene ends were 4 bases for V and 5 bases for J; bases not matched to a gene: 10. This CDR3 region has 15 residues. CDR1 and CDR2 from the germline V gene are SGHNT and YYREEE (reference sequence).

The V gene is TRBV4-2, the J gene TRBJ2-7; D uncertain. CDR1 and CDR2 (germline): LGHNA, YNFKEQ. The V gene lost 0 bases and the J gene lost 5 bases, with 17 bases spanning the gap. The CDR3 extends over 16 amino acids. CDR3 sequence reads: CASSQDRDGRTNEQYF. CDR3 bases: TGTGCCAGCAGCCAAGATAGGGATGGCAGGACGAACGAGCAGTACTTC.

The chain has TRBV19 and TRBJ2-1; the D gene could be TRBD1 or TRBD2 (5 bases each). CDR3 length: 15 amino acids. V was cut by 2 bases and J by 1 base, with 9 bases left in between. The germline gives CDR1 LNHDA, CDR2 SQIVND (reference sequence). CDR3 in DNA: TGTGCCAGTAGTATATTCGAGGGGTCCTACAATGAGCAGTTCTTC. This gives the protein CASSIFEGSYNEQFF.

The rearrangement links TRBV2 to TRBJ2-1; 8 positions agree with TRBD1. The V segment lost 6 bases and the J segment 3 bases; nucleotides outside the gene matches: 7. CDR3 size: 15 residues. Germline-derived CDR1 and CDR2 are SNHLY and FYNNEI. CDR3 residues: CASRQAGGLYNEQFF. Here the CDR3 DNA reads TGTGCCAGCAGGCAGGCAGGGGGCCTCTACAATGAGCAGTTCTTC.

The sample holds one count of this clone. This chain links TRBV5-5 with TRBJ2-1; 10 bases are a match to TRBD2. The CDR3 extends over 15 amino acids. Germline-derived CDR1 and CDR2 are SGHKS and YYEKEE (reference sequence). The J segment lost 2 bases and the V segment lost 2 bases, leaving 1 base of the junction unmatched. The CDR3 reads CASSLTSGAYNEQFF. The CDR3 nucleotides read TGTGCCAGCAGCTTAACTAGCGGGGCCTACAATGAGCAGTTCTTC.